The clone carrying this T cell receptor (beta chain) was seen many times. Its specificity is unknown. In TCRdb, the multiplex PCR reads were re-called with MiXCR into one record per CDR3 protein. The sample holds approximately 130,000 distinct CDR3 sequences, approximately 22% seen once. These data belong to a study of breast tumors, draining lymph nodes, adjacent tissues. Breast cancer patients provided tissue from their axillary draining lymph nodes. CDR1 and CDR2 from the germline V gene are MNHNS and SASEGT. This CDR3 has 13 amino acids. Trimming left V 6 bases short and J 4 bases short, with 9 bases between. Regarding the study as a whole: That most tumor T cells come from lymph nodes remained unproven. Tumors had less TCR diversity than lymph nodes, more than nontumor tissue. Findings are consistent with lymph node origin and intratumoral expansion of most tumor T cells. Tumor and nontumor repertoires were significantly more similar in luminal-like than in basal-like breast cancer.

This TCR was recovered from a female donor with breast cancer. Some clones in this sample may be carry-over from other donors' samples. The sample comprised axillary lymph node tissue. This chain links TRBV6-1 with TRBJ2-2; D is unclear. The DNA for the CDR3 is TGTGCCAGCAGGGTGAAGGGCACCGGGGAGCTGTTTTTT. Translated: CASRVKGTGELFF.